Below, one T cell receptor (beta chain) is given with its context. No antigen is known for it. The sample originates from a study of shared clonotypes between healthy human individuals. The CDR3 is 16 residues long. Trimming left V 0 bases short and J 0 bases short, with 10 bases between. Germline CDR1 SGHVS, CDR2 FNYEAQ. Deep-level running was used for the assay. Sequencing was performed with immunoSEQ multiplex PCR; in TCRdb, only in-frame clones are kept and a portion is missing. This sample has nearly 600,000 clones, with about 95% found just once. CD8 cells regarded as naive lacked CD45RO, were positively chosen for CCR7, and omitted terminally differentiated effector memory CD45RA+ cells. Donors included only healthy HIV-negative adults lacking recent acute infections or vaccinations. Adult Caucasians living in Nashville, Tennessee made up all of the donors. Study-level results: Shared across a few donors were around 4.7% of the naive CD4 clonotypes.

The V call is TRBV7-6, the J call TRBJ2-3; tentative D call: TRBD2 (5 bases). The sequence derives from a woman aged 30 to 39 in good health. Sequenced: naive CD8+ T cells sorted from blood. The chain's CDR3 is CASSLASAVSTDTQYF. The CDR3 DNA is TGTGCCAGCAGCTTAGCTTCAGCGGTTAGCACAGATACGCAGTATTTT. Full variable domain (outside the CDR3, taken from reference TRBV7-6 and TRBJ2-3): GAGVSQSPRYKVTKRGQDVALRCDPISGHVSLYWYRQALGQGPEFLTYFNYEAQQDKSGLPNDRFSAERPEGSISTLTIQRTEQRDSAMYRCASSLASAVSTDTQYFGPGTRLTVL.